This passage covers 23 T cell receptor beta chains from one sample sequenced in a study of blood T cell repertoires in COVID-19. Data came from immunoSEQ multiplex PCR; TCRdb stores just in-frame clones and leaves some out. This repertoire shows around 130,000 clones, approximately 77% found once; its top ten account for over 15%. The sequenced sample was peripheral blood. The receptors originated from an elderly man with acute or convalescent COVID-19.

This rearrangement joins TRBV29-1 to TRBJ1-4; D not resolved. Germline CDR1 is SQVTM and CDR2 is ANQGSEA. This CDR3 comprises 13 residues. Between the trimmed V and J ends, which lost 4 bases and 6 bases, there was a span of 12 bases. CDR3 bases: TGCAGCGTTGGAGCAACCCGGGATGAAAAACTGTTTTTT. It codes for CSVGATRDEKLFF.

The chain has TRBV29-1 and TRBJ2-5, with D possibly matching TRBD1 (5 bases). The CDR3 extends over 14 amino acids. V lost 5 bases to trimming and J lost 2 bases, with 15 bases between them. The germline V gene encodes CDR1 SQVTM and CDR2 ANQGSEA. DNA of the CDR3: TGCAGCGTTCGGAAAGGGGTTCAGCAAGAGACCCAGTACTTC. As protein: CSVRKGVQQETQYF.

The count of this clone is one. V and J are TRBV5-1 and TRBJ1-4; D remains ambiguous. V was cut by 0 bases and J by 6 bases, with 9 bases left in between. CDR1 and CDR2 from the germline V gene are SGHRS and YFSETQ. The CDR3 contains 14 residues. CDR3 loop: CASSLGQVHEKLFF. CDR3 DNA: TGCGCCAGCAGCTTGGGGCAGGTCCATGAAAAACTGTTTTTT.

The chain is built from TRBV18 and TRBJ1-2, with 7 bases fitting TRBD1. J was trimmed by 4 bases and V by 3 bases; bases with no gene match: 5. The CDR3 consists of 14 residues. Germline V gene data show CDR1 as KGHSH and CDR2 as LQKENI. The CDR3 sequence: CASSPGGGIYGYTF. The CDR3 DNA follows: TGTGCCAGCTCACCCGGAGGGGGCATCTATGGCTACACCTTC.

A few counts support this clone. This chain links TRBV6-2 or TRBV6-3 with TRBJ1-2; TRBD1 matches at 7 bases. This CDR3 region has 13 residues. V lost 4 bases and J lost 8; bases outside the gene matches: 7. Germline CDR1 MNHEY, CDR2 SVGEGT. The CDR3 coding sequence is TGTGCCAGCAGTTCCGCGACAGGGCTGGGCTACACCTTC. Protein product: CASSSATGLGYTF.

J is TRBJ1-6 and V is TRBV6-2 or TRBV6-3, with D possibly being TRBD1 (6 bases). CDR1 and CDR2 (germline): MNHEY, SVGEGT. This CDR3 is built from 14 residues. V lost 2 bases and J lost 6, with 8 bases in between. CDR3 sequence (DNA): TGTGCCAGCAGTTACGGGGACACTAATTCACCCCTCCACTTT. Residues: CASSYGDTNSPLHF.

The CDR3 loop reads CASSPPAGYNIQYF. CDR3 in DNA: TGTGCCAGCTCACCACCGGCGGGGTATAACATTCAGTACTTC. The genes are TRBV18 and TRBJ2-4, with D possibly matching TRBD2 (6 bases). Germline assignment: CDR1 KGHSH and CDR2 LQKENI. There are 14 residues in the CDR3. Trimming took 0 bases from V and 7 from J, leaving 10 bases between them.

DNA of the CDR3: TGCGCCAGCAGCTTGGGTAAGACAACAGATACGCAGTATTTT. It is translated as CASSLGKTTDTQYF. The gene calls are TRBV5-1 and TRBJ2-3; D gene uncertain. The CDR3 has 14 residues. Trimming stripped 0 bases from V and 3 bases from J, with 8 bases between. Germline-derived CDR1 and CDR2 are SGHRS and YFSETQ.

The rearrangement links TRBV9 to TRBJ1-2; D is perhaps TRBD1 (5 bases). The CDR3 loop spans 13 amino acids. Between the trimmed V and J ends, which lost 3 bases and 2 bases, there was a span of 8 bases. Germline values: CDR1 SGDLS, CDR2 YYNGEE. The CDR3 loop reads CASSGGLNYGYTF. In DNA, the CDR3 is TGTGCCAGCAGCGGGGGCCTGAACTATGGCTACACCTTC.

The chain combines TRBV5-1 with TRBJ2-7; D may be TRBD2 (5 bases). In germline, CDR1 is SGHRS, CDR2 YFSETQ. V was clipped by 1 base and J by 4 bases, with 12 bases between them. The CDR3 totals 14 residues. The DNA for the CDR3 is TGCGCCAGCAGCTTGAGCTTCGGGGATTACGAGCAGTACTTC. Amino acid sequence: CASSLSFGDYEQYF.

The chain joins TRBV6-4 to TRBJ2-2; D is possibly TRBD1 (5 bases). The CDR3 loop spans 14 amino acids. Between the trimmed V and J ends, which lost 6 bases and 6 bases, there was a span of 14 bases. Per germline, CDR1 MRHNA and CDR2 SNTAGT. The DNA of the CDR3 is TGTGCCAGCAGCCAAAGGGGATCAGCCGGGGAGCTGTTTTTT. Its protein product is CASSQRGSAGELFF.

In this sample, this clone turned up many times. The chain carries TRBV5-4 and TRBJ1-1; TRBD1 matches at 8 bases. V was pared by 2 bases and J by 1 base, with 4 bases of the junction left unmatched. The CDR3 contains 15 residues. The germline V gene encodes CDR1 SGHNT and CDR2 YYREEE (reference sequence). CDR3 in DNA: TGTGCCAGCAGCTTTAGGACAGGGTGGAACACTGAAGCTTTCTTT. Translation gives CASSFRTGWNTEAFF.

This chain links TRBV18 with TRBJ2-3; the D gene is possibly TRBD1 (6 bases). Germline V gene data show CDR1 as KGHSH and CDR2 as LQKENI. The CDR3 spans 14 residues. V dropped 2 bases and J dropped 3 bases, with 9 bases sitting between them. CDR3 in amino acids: CASSPGTRTDTQYF. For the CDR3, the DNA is TGTGCCAGCTCACCAGGGACAAGGACAGATACGCAGTATTTT.

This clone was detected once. The chain's CDR3 is CAISEHRDIEPQHF. CDR3 DNA: TGTGCCATCAGTGAACACAGGGACATTGAGCCCCAGCATTTT. V gene TRBV10-3 combines with J gene TRBJ1-5, with D tentatively TRBD1 (6 bases). Germline V lookup: CDR1 ENHRY, CDR2 SYGVKD. V lost 3 bases to trimming and J lost 8 bases, with 14 bases between them. The CDR3 totals 14 residues.

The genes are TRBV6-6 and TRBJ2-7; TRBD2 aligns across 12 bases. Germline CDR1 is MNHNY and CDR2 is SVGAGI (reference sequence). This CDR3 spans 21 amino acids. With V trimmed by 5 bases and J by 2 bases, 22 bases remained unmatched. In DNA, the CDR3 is TGTGCCAGCAGTCAGCCTCGGGCTAGCGGGGGGGCTATGAGTCCTCCCTACGAGCAGTACTTC. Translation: CASSQPRASGGAMSPPYEQYF.

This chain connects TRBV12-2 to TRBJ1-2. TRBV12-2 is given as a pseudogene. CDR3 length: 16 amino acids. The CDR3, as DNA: TGTGCAAGTCGCTCCGGACTATCTGAGGCGAACTATGGCTACACCTTC. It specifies CASRSGLSEANYGYTF.

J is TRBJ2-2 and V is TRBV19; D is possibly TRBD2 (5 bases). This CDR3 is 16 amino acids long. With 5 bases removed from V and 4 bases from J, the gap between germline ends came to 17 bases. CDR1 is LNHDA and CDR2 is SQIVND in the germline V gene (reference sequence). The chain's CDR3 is CASSGGLNWGTGELFF. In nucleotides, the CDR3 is TGTGCCAGTAGTGGCGGACTCAACTGGGGCACCGGGGAGCTGTTTTTT.

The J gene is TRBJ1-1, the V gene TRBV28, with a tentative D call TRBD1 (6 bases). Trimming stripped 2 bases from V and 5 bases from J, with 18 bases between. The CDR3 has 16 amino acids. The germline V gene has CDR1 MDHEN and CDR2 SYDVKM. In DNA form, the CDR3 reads TGTGCCAGCAGTTTACAGGGGCAGAAGGGGAAAACTGAAGCTTTCTTT. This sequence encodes CASSLQGQKGKTEAFF.

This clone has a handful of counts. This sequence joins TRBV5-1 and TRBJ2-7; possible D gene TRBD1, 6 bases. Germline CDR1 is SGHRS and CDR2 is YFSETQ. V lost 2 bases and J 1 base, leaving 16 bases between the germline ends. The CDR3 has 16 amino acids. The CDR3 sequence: CASSFRQASTSYEQYF. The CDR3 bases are TGCGCCAGCAGCTTTAGACAGGCCTCAACTTCCTACGAGCAGTACTTC.

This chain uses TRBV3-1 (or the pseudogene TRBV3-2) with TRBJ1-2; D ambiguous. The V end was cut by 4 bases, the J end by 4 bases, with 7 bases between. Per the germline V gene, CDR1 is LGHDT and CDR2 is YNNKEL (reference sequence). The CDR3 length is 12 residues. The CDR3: CASSRWPYGYTF. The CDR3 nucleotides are TGTGCCAGCAGCCGCTGGCCCTATGGCTACACCTTC.

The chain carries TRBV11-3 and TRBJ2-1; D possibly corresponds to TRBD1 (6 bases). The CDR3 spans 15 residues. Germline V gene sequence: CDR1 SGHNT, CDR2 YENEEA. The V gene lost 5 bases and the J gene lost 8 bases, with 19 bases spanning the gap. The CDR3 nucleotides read TGTGCCAGCAGCCAATGGGGGCAGGTCGACGATGAGCAGTTCTTC. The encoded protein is CASSQWGQVDDEQFF.

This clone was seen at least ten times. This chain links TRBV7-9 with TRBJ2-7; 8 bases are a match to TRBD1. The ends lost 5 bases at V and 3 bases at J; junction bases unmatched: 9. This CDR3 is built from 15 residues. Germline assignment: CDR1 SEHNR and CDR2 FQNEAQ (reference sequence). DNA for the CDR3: TGTGCCAGCAGCACTGGACAGGGCCTCAGCTACGAGCAGTACTTC. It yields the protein CASSTGQGLSYEQYF.

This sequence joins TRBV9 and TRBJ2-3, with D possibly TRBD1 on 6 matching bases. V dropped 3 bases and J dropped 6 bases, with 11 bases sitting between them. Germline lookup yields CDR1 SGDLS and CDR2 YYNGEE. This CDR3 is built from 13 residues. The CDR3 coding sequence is TGTGCCAGCAGCGCCGACAGGTTGGATACGCAGTATTTT. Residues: CASSADRLDTQYF.